This T cell receptor beta chain stems from a study of blood T cell repertoires in COVID-19. Across the study: Whether acute or convalescent, the COVID-19 samples came from the United States, Italy and Spain.

In the original analysis: Amplification with reference gene primers provided the estimates of nucleated cell counts. The method was immunoSEQ multiplex PCR; TCRdb's version includes in-frame clones alone and lacks a portion of them. That table supplies the V and J calls and clone size; D and trimming were determined from the DNA. The profile shows approximately 400,000 clones, more than 70% of them singletons. Trimming pared 5 bases from V and 5 bases from J, leaving 18 bases between. This CDR3 region has 15 residues. CDR1 and CDR2 (germline): SGHTA, FQGNSA. The source is a woman aged 45-60 years with COVID-19, enrolled during active disease. The sequenced material came from peripheral blood. This chain uses TRBV7-2 with TRBJ2-5; D is unresolved. The CDR3, as DNA: TGTGCCAGCAGCGATGCTCTTCGATGGGCTGAGACCCAGTACTTC. This sequence encodes CASSDALRWAETQYF.